In its sample, the clone carrying this T cell receptor (beta chain) was seen a few times. Its antigen is unknown. The data were obtained in a study of radiotherapy plus CTLA-4 blockade in lung cancer. Study in general: Patients showed objective responses in around a sixth of cases and disease control in approximately 28%. Study-wide results and caveats: Following radiotherapy plus ipilimumab, tumor-derived TCR clones expanded in the blood.

The repertoire was sequenced with immunoSEQ multiplex PCR; TCRdb's copy has only in-frame clones and lacks some. This table holds 85,000 to 95,000 clones, roughly 80% found once. The CDR3 covers 15 residues. The germline gives CDR1 MGHRA, CDR2 YSYEKL. Unmatched junction bases numbered 9, after V lost 2 bases and J lost 6 bases. The receptor's source is a human donor with non-small cell lung cancer that progressed on radiotherapy plus ipilimumab. This specimen was peripheral blood, taken from a patient treated with radiotherapy plus ipilimumab. The V and J genes are TRBV4-1 and TRBJ2-5, with 7 bases matching TRBD1. CDR3 in amino acids: CASSQTGNRGKTQYF. CDR3 bases: TGCGCCAGCAGCCAAACAGGGAACAGGGGAAAGACCCAGTACTTC.